This T cell receptor beta chain was recorded in a study of CXCR3-negative and CXCR3-positive naive CD8 T cells. Findings and caveats of the study: Diversity in memory CD8+ cells fell much lower than the comparably high levels seen in both naive subsets. CXCR3-negative naive cells had less hydrophobic TRB CDR3s than did CXCR3-positive naive cells. Surface CD5 was comparable between naive subsets; TCR strength was inferred from TRB CDR3 properties.

On this clonotype itself: The antigen is undetermined.

The length of the CDR3 is 17 residues. Germline values: CDR1 MGHRA, CDR2 YSYEKL. UMI-labeled 5' RACE TRB cDNA libraries were prepared from the cells. For each CDR3 protein, TCRdb gives one entry from its re-call of the 5' RACE reads, without DNA. This sample's clone table lists some 130,000 distinct CDR3 sequences. Material for sequencing was naive CXCR3+ CD8+ T cells from blood. Subset noted: CD45RO-CCR7+CD27+CD95- naive CD8+ T cells expressing CXCR3 (TNR3+). This chain uses TRBV4-1 with TRBJ2-7; TCRdb gives TRBD2 as the D gene, but with no DNA this cannot be confirmed. This TCR was sampled from a human donor in good health. Some clones in this sample may be carry-over from other donors' samples. The CDR3 protein is CASSQLPGTSVIYEQYF.